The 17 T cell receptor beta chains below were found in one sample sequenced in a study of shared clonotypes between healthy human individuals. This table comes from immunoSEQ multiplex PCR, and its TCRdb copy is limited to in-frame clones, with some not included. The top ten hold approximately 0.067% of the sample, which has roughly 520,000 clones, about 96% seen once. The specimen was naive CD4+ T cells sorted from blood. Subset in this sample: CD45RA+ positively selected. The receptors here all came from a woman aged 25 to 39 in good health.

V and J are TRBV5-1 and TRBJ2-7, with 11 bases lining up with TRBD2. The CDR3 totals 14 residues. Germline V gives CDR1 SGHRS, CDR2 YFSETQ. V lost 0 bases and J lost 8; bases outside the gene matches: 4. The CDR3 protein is CASSLELAGVKQYF. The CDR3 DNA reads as TGCGCCAGCAGCTTGGAACTAGCGGGAGTGAAGCAGTACTTC.

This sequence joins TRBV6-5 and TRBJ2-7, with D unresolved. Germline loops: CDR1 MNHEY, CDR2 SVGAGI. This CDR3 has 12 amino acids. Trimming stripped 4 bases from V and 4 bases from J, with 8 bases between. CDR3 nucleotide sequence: TGTGCCAGCAGTTTCGACGGGTACGAGCAGTACTTC. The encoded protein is CASSFDGYEQYF.

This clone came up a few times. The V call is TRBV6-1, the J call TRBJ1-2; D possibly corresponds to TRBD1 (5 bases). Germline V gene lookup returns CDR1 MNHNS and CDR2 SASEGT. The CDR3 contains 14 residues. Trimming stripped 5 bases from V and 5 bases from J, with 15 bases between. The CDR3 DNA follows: TGTGCCAGCAGTCAAGACAGCTCACCGTATGGCTACACCTTC. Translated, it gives CASSQDSSPYGYTF.

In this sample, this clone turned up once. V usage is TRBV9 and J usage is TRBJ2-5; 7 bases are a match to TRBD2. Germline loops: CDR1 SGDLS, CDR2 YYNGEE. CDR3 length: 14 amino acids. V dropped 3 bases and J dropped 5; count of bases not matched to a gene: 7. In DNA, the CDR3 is TGTGCCAGCAGCGCCACCGGGACTACGGAGACCCAGTACTTC. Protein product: CASSATGTTETQYF. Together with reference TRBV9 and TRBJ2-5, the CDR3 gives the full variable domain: DSGVTQTPKHLITATGQRVTLRCSPRSGDLSVYWYQQSLDQGLQFLIQYYNGEERAKGNILERFSAQQFPDLHSELNLSSLELGDSALYFCASSATGTTETQYFGPGTRLLVL.

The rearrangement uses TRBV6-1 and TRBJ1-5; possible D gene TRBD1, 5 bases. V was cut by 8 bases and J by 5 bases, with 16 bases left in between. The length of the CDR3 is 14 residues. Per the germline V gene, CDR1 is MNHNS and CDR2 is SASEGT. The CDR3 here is CASRRGREYQPQHF. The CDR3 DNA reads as TGTGCCAGCCGGCGGGGCAGGGAATATCAGCCCCAGCATTTT.

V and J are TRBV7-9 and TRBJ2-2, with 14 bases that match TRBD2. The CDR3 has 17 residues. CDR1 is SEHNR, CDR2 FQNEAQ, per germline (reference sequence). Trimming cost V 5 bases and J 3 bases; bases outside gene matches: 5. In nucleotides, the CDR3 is TGTGCCAGCAGCCCCGGACTAGCGGGAGGTTACACCGGGGAGCTGTTTTTT. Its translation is CASSPGLAGGYTGELFF.

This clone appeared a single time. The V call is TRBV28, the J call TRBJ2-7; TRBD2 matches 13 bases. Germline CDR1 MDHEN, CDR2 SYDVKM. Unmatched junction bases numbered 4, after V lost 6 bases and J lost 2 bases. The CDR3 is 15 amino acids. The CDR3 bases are TGTGCCAGCAGGAGAGGACTAGCGGGAGCCTACGAGCAGTACTTC. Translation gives CASRRGLAGAYEQYF.

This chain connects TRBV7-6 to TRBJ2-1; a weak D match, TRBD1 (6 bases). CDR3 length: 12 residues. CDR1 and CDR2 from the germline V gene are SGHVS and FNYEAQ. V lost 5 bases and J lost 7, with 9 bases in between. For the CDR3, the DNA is TGTGCCAGCAGCCAGGGGTGGAATGAGCAGTTCTTC. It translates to CASSQGWNEQFF. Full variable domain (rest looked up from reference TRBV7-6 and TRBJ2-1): GAGVSQSPRYKVTKRGQDVALRCDPISGHVSLYWYRQALGQGPEFLTYFNYEAQQDKSGLPNDRFSAERPEGSISTLTIQRTEQRDSAMYRCASSQGWNEQFFGPGTRLTVL.

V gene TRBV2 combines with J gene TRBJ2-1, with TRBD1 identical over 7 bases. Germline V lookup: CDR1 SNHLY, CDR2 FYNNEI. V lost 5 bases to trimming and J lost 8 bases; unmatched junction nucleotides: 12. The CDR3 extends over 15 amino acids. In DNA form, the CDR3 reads TGTGCCAGCAGTCTGGACAGGCAGGGTTTCGATGAGCAGTTCTTC. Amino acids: CASSLDRQGFDEQFF.

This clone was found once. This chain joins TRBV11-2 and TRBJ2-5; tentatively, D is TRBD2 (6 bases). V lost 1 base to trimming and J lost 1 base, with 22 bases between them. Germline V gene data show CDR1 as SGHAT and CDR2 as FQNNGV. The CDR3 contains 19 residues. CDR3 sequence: CASSLVPTLGTGLQETQYF. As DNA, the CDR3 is TGTGCCAGCAGCTTAGTCCCCACTCTGGGGACGGGACTCCAAGAGACCCAGTACTTC.

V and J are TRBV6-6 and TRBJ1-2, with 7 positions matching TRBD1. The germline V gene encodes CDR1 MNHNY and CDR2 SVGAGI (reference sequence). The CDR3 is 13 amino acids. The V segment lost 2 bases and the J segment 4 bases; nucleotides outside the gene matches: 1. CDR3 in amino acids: CASSYEGAYGYTF. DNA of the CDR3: TGTGCCAGCAGTTACGAGGGGGCCTATGGCTACACCTTC.

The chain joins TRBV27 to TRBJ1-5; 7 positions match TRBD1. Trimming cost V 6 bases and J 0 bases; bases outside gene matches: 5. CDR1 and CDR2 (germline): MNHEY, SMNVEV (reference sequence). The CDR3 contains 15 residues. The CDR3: CASRAGQVSNQPQHF. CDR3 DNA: TGTGCCAGCAGGGCAGGACAGGTTAGCAATCAGCCCCAGCATTTT.

CDR3 nucleotides: TGTGCCAGCAGCTCCCCGGCGGGGAAATACTACGAGCAGTACTTC. Amino acids: CASSSPAGKYYEQYF. The rearrangement joins TRBV5-4 to TRBJ2-5, with D tentatively TRBD2 (6 bases). The J call is doubtful: the DNA matches TRBJ2-7 better. The CDR3 is made up of 15 amino acids. CDR1 is SGHNT and CDR2 is YYREEE in the germline V gene (reference sequence).

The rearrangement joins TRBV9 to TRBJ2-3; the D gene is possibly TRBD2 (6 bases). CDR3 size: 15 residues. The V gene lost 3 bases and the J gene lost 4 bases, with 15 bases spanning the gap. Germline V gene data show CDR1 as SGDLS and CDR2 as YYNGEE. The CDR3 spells CASSGRGSIADTQYF. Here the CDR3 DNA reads TGTGCCAGCAGCGGGCGGGGCTCCATCGCAGATACGCAGTATTTT.

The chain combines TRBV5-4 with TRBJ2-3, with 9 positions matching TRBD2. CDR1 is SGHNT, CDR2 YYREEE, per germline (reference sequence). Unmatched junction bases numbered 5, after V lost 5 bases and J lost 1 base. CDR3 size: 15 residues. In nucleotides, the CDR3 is TGTGCCAGCAGGCGGAGACTAGCGGGCACAGATACGCAGTATTTT. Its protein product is CASRRRLAGTDTQYF.

This CDR3 reads CASSHPGRDYEQYF. As DNA, the CDR3 is TGCGCCAGCAGCCATCCGGGACGGGACTACGAGCAGTACTTC. The chain employs TRBV4-1 and TRBJ2-7; D tentatively fits TRBD1 or TRBD2 (5 bases each). V lost 3 bases and J 3 bases, leaving 12 bases between the germline ends. Germline assignment: CDR1 MGHRA and CDR2 YSYEKL. The CDR3 spans 14 residues.

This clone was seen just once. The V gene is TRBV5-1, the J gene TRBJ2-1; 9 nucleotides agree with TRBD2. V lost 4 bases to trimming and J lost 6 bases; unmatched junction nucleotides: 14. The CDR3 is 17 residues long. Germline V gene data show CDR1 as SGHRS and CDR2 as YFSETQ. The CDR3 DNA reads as TGCGCCAGCAGCCAAATTGCATCGTCTAGCGGGATCAATGAGCAGTTCTTC. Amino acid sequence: CASSQIASSSGINEQFF.